The present TCR beta chain was sequenced within a study of blood T cell repertoires in COVID-19. Study-wide background: The origin of the acute and convalescent COVID-19 samples was the United States, Italy and Spain. PBMCs, B-cell-depleted T cells, or T cells provided the cDNA or gDNA that made up the material.

Looked up from germline, CDR1 is SGDLS and CDR2 is YYNGEE. Losses at the gene ends were 3 bases for V and 2 bases for J; bases not matched to a gene: 9. CDR3 length equals 16 residues. Per the study methods: Nucleated cell counts were estimated from reference gene primer amplification. Assay used: immunoSEQ multiplex PCR; TCRdb lists only in-frame clones, some missing. V and J calls and clone size are copied from that table; D and trimming were computed from the DNA. This sample has 140,000 to 150,000 clones, with roughly 88% found just once. In its sample, this clone was seen once. V is TRBV9 and J is TRBJ2-3, with 7 bases matching TRBD2. Sequencing used peripheral blood. This clonotype was obtained from a man in his 70s with acute or convalescent COVID-19. The CDR3 coding sequence is TGTGCCAGCAGCGCGGACCCTGGGAGGGTCACAGATACGCAGTATTTT. This codes for CASSADPGRVTDTQYF.